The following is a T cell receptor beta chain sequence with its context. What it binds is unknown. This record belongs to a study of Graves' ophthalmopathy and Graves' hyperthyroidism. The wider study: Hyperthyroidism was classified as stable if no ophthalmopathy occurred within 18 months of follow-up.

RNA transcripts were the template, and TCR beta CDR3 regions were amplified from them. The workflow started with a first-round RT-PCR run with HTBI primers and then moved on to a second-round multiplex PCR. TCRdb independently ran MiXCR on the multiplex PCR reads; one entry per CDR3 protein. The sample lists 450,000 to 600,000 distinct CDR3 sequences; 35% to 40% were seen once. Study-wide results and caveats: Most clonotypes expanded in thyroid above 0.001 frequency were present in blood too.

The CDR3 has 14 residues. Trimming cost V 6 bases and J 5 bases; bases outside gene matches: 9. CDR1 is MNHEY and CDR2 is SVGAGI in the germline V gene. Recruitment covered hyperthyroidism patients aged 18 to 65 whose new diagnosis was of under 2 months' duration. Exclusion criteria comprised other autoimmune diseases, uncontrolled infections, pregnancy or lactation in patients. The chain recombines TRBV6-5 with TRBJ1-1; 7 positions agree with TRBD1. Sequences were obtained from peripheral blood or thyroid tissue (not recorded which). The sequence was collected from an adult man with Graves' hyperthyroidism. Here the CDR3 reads CASSFRGGWTEAFF. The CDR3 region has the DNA TGTGCCAGCAGCTTCAGGGGGGGTTGGACTGAAGCTTTCTTT.